This is a list of T cell receptor beta chains from one sample in a study of CD8 T cells in Susac syndrome. From the immunoSEQ multiplex PCR reads, TCRdb called clonotypes with MiXCR, one entry per CDR3 protein. The sample lists over 100,000 distinct CDR3 sequences, 85% to 95% occurring once. Input material: CD8+ T cells from PBMCs. These receptors were obtained from a human donor with Susac syndrome. Both conserved end residues are part of each CDR3. A D gene is named only where the DNA matches it firmly. Expanded clones are given a class, and other clones once, few, many or no size at all.

>TRBJ2-5|.|TRBV19|.
CASSILGDSVLVTQYF
TGTGCCAGTAGTATACTCGGTGACAGCGTACTGGTGACCCAGTACTTC
>TRBJ1-4|TRBD1|TRBV4-3|.
CASSPVDRSDEKLFF
TGCGCCAGCAGCCCAGTGGACAGGTCTGATGAAAAACTGTTTTTT
>TRBJ2-1|TRBD2|TRBV15|.
CATTLAGASYNEQFF
TGTGCCACCACATTAGCGGGGGCCTCCTACAATGAGCAGTTCTTC
>TRBJ2-3|TRBD2|TRBV11-2|.
CASSLTSGGAKTTDTQYF
TGTGCCAGCAGCCTAACTAGCGGGGGGGCCAAGACCACAGATACGCAGTATTTT
>TRBJ2-5|TRBD2|TRBV29-1|.
CSVGPRGGRGETQYF
TGCAGCGTTGGCCCCCGGGGGGGGCGAGGAGAGACCCAGTACTTC
>TRBJ2-1|.|TRBV25-1|.
CASSESVNEQFF
TGTGCCAGCAGTGAATCAGTAAATGAGCAGTTCTTC
>TRBJ2-7|.|TRBV4-2|.
CASSHRQSYEQYF
TGTGCCAGCAGCCACAGGCAGTCCTACGAGCAGTACTTC
>TRBJ2-1|.|TRBV9|.
CASGGGNEQFF
TGTGCCAGCGGGGGAGGAAATGAGCAGTTCTTC
>TRBJ2-7|.|TRBV20-1|.
CSAPGSSYEQYF
TGCAGTGCTCCCGGTTCCTCCTACGAGCAGTACTTC
>TRBJ2-5|TRBD2|TRBV7-2|.
CASRVIGGGNQETQYF
TGTGCCAGCAGAGTTATCGGCGGGGGGAACCAAGAGACCCAGTACTTC
>TRBJ2-7|.|TRBV5-4|.
CASSFGHQEQYF
TGTGCCAGCAGCTTTGGTCACCAAGAGCAGTACTTC
>TRBJ1-1|.|TRBV5-1|.
CASSQDGVDSRAEAFF
TGCGCCAGCAGCCAGGACGGCGTGGATAGTCGGGCTGAAGCTTTCTTT
>TRBJ1-1|TRBD1|TRBV15|once
CATSTRTGGTEAFF
TGTGCCACCAGCACCCGGACAGGTGGGACTGAAGCTTTCTTT
>TRBJ1-3|TRBD1|TRBV5-1|.
CASSSFGQADGNTIYF
TGCGCCAGCAGCTCTTTTGGACAGGCTGATGGAAACACCATATATTTT
>TRBJ2-7|.|TRBV4-2|.
CASSREQEGSYEQYF
TGTGCCAGCAGCCGAGAACAGGAAGGGTCCTACGAGCAGTACTTC
>TRBJ1-1|TRBD1|TRBV4-1|.
CASRQGARTEAFF
TGCGCCAGTCGACAGGGGGCGCGTACTGAAGCTTTCTTT